The 16 T cell receptor beta chains reported below all come from one sample, sequenced in a study of T cell repertoires in cytomegalovirus infection. TCRdb analysed the reads with MiXCR anew, one entry per CDR3 protein. This table has around 300,000 distinct CDR3 sequences, roughly a fifth appearing once. Their cognate antigens are unknown. Source: cultured PBMCs, taken from culture after CMV antigen stimulation. These receptor sequences come from a human donor in good health (CMV status not recorded). Some clones in this sample may be carry-over from other donors' samples.

This clonotype occurred many times. The chain recombines TRBV12-3 or TRBV12-4 with TRBJ2-7; D unclear. The CDR3 covers 14 residues. V was clipped by 2 bases and J by 0 bases, with 8 bases between them. CDR3 DNA: TGTGCCAGCAGTTTACGAGAGGCCTCCTACGAGCAGTACTTC. This translates into CASSLREASYEQYF.

This chain joins TRBV15 and TRBJ2-7, with D possibly matching TRBD2 (5 bases). The germline CDR1 and CDR2 sequences are LNHNV and YYDKDF (reference sequence). This CDR3 spans 14 amino acids. Trimming removed 4 bases from V and 9 bases from J, with 19 bases in between. In DNA, the CDR3 is TGTGCCACCAGCACCCTAGGGAGTGCTGCGGGGCAGTACTTC. Translation: CATSTLGSAAGQYF. Together with reference TRBV15 and TRBJ2-7, the CDR3 gives the full variable domain: DAMVIQNPRYQVTQFGKPVTLSCSQTLNHNVMYWYQQKSSQAPKLLFHYYDKDFNNEADTPDNFQSRRPNTSFCFLDIRSPGLGDTAMYLCATSTLGSAAGQYFGPGTRLTVT.

This clonotype was seen a few times. The V gene is TRBV29-1, the J gene TRBJ1-5; D gene uncertain. V was trimmed by 8 bases and J by 2 bases, leaving 13 bases between them. CDR3 size: 13 residues. The germline CDR1 and CDR2 sequences are SQVTM and ANQGSEA. The CDR3, as DNA: TGCAGCACTAGCGGCCGGGGCAATCAGCCCCAGCATTTT. Its translation: CSTSGRGNQPQHF.

This clonotype was seen a handful of times. V gene TRBV7-9 combines with J gene TRBJ2-2; possibly TRBD2 for D (5 bases). V gave up 11 bases and J gave up 4 bases, with 14 bases separating them. From germline, CDR1 is SEHNR and CDR2 FQNEAQ (reference sequence). The CDR3 is made up of 13 amino acids. This CDR3 is CARERALTGELFF. The CDR3 nucleotides read TGTGCCCGGGAAAGGGCTCTCACCGGGGAGCTGTTTTTT.

The V gene is TRBV29-1, the J gene TRBJ2-1, with 10 bases identical to TRBD2. The length of the CDR3 is 13 residues. Looked up from germline, CDR1 is SQVTM and CDR2 is ANQGSEA. Trimming removed 7 bases from V and 6 bases from J; junction bases left unmatched: 6. CDR3 DNA: TGCAGCGCCCGGACTAGCGGCTTCAATGAGCAGTTCTTC. It encodes CSARTSGFNEQFF.

The chain joins TRBV7-2 to TRBJ2-5; 9 nucleotides agree with TRBD2. The V gene end was trimmed by 5 bases and the J gene end by 5 bases; junction bases not matched to a gene: 0. Germline V lookup: CDR1 SGHTA, CDR2 FQGNSA. This CDR3 contains 12 residues. CDR3 in amino acids: CASSGLAETQYF. In DNA, the CDR3 is TGTGCCAGCAGCGGACTAGCGGAGACCCAGTACTTC.

This clonotype was counted many times. The chain couples TRBV11-2 to TRBJ2-5; 7 nucleotides match TRBD2. The germline V gene has CDR1 SGHAT and CDR2 FQNNGV. This CDR3 spans 16 amino acids. J gave up 5 bases and V 1 base, and 10 bases lay outside the gene matches. This CDR3 reads CASSLALAERAETQYF. In nucleotides, the CDR3 is TGTGCCAGCAGCTTAGCGCTAGCGGAGAGGGCGGAGACCCAGTACTTC.

The V call is TRBV20-1, the J call TRBJ1-1, with TRBD1 matching over 9 bases. This CDR3 contains 14 residues. Germline V gene lookup returns CDR1 DFQATT and CDR2 SNEGSKA (reference sequence). The V and J ends lost 5 bases and 3 bases, in that order; junction bases with no gene match: 7. CDR3 sequence (DNA): TGCAGTGCTCCTAACAGGGGGCTGGACACTGAAGCTTTCTTT. Protein product: CSAPNRGLDTEAFF.

This clonotype was counted ten times or more. The V and J genes are TRBV20-1 and TRBJ1-5, with 7 bases fitting TRBD1. Germline CDR1 and CDR2: DFQATT and SNEGSKA (reference sequence). V gave up 4 bases and J gave up 0 bases; unmatched junction bases: 3. The length of the CDR3 is 14 residues. The CDR3 loop is CSATGDSSNQPQHF. The DNA for the CDR3 is TGCAGTGCTACGGGGGACAGTAGCAATCAGCCCCAGCATTTT.

The gene calls are TRBV11-2 and TRBJ1-3, with 9 bases matching TRBD1. Trimming removed 6 bases from V and 2 bases from J; junction bases left unmatched: 2. In germline, CDR1 is SGHAT, CDR2 FQNNGV. This CDR3 comprises 14 residues. The CDR3 nucleotides are TGTGCCAGCAGGACAGGGGGGGCTGGAAACACCATATATTTT. This sequence encodes CASRTGGAGNTIYF.

The chain joins TRBV19 to TRBJ1-3; D ambiguous. Trimming cost V 5 bases and J 4 bases, with 12 bases left between them. CDR3 length: 14 residues. CDR1 is LNHDA, CDR2 SQIVND, per germline (reference sequence). The CDR3: CASSFLPGGNTIYF. CDR3 in DNA: TGTGCCAGTAGTTTCCTACCCGGGGGAAACACCATATATTTT.

The chain has TRBV11-2 and TRBJ2-7, with 10 nucleotides matching TRBD1. The V segment lost 4 bases and the J segment 2 bases; nucleotides outside the gene matches: 5. This CDR3 has 15 residues. Germline CDR1 is SGHAT and CDR2 is FQNNGV. The CDR3 reads CASSWTGGRTYEQYV. As DNA, the CDR3 is TGTGCCAGCAGCTGGACAGGGGGGAGGACCTACGAGCAGTACGTC.

The chain links TRBV15 to TRBJ2-3, with 9 bases lining up with TRBD1. V dropped 0 bases and J dropped 1; count of bases not matched to a gene: 5. The CDR3 has 17 amino acids. CDR1 and CDR2 (germline): LNHNV, YYDKDF (reference sequence). The CDR3 here is CATSREWGQGGTDTQYF. For the CDR3, the DNA is TGTGCCACCAGCAGAGAATGGGGACAGGGCGGCACAGATACGCAGTATTTT.

The genes are TRBV7-9 and TRBJ1-5; D call uncertain. V shed 5 bases and J shed 1 base, with 6 bases lying between them. The CDR3 length is 13 residues. Germline CDR1 is SEHNR and CDR2 is FQNEAQ (reference sequence). The DNA for the CDR3 is TGTGCCAGCAGCCTACTAAGCAATCAGCCCCAGCATTTT. The encoded protein is CASSLLSNQPQHF.

This chain links TRBV28 with TRBJ2-7; D perhaps matches TRBD1 (5 bases). CDR1 is MDHEN and CDR2 is SYDVKM in the germline V gene. The CDR3 covers 15 residues. V lost 7 bases and J 3 bases, leaving 19 bases between the germline ends. The CDR3 bases are TGTGCCAGCACCATCGAATTGCCGGACAACTACGAGCAGTACGTC. This gives the protein CASTIELPDNYEQYV.

J is TRBJ1-6 and V is TRBV19, with 7 bases lining up with TRBD1. V was pared by 6 bases and J by 8 bases, with 10 bases of the junction left unmatched. The CDR3 runs 15 residues. CDR1 is LNHDA and CDR2 is SQIVND in the germline V gene (reference sequence). CDR3 coding DNA: TGTGCCAGTAGGCGACCGGGACAGTTGGATTCACCCCTCCACTTT. Its protein is CASRRPGQLDSPLHF.